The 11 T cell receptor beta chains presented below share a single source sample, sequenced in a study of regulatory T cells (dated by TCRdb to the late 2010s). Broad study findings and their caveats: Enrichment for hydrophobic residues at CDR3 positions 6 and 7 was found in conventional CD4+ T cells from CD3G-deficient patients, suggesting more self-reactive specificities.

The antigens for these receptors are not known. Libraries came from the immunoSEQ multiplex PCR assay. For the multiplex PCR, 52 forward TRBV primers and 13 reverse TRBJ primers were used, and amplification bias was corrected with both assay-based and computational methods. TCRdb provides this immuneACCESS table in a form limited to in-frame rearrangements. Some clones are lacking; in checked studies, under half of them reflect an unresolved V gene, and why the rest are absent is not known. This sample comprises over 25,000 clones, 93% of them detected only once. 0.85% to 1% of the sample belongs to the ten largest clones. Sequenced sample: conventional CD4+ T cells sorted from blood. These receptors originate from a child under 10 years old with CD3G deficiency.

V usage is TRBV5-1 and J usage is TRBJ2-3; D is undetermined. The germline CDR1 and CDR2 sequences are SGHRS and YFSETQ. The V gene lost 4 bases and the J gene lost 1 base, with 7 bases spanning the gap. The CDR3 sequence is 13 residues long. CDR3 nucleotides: TGCGCCAGCAGCGGACGAGGCACAGATACGCAGTATTTT. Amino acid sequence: CASSGRGTDTQYF.

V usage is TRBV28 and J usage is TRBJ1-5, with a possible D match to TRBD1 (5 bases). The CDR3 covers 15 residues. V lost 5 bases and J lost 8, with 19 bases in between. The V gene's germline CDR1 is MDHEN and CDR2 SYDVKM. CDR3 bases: TGTGCCAGCAGTCTACCCGGGACGCCAAGCAAGCCCCAGCATTTT. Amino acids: CASSLPGTPSKPQHF.

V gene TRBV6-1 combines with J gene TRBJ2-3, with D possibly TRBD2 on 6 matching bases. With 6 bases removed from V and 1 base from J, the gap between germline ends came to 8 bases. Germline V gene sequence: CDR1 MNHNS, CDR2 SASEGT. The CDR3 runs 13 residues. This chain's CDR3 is CASSVAGTDTQYF. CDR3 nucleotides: TGTGCCAGCAGCGTAGCGGGCACAGATACGCAGTATTTT.

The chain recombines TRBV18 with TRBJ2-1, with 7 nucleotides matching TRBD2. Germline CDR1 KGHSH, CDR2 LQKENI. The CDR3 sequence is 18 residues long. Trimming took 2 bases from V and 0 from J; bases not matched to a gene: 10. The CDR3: CASSPAPRLASSYNEQFF. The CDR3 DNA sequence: TGTGCCAGCTCACCAGCACCTCGACTAGCAAGCTCCTACAATGAGCAGTTCTTC. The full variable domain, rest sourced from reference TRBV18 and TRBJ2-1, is NAGVMQNPRHLVRRRGQEARLRCSPMKGHSHVYWYRQLPEEGLKFMVYLQKENIIDESGMPKERFSAEFPKEGPSILRIQQVVRGDSAAYFCASSPAPRLASSYNEQFFGPGTRLTVL.

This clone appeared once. CDR3 residues: CASKNQGTAGELFF. CDR3 sequence (DNA): TGTGCCAGCAAAAATCAGGGGACGGCCGGGGAGCTGTTTTTT. V is TRBV6-6 and J is TRBJ2-2; D might be TRBD1 (6 bases). V gave up 7 bases and J gave up 6 bases, with 15 bases separating them. This CDR3 is 14 amino acids long. CDR1 is MNHNY, CDR2 SVGAGI, per germline (reference sequence).

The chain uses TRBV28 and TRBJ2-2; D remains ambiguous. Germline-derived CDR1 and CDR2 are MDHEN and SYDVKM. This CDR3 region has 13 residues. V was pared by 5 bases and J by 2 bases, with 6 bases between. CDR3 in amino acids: CASSTTNTGELFF. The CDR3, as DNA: TGTGCCAGCAGTACAACAAACACCGGGGAGCTGTTTTTT.

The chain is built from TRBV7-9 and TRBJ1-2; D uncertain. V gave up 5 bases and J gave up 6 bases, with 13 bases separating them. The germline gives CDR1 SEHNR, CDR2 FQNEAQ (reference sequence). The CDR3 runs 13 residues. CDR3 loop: CASSPNGVHGYTF. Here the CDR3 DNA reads TGTGCCAGCAGCCCGAACGGGGTCCATGGCTACACCTTC.

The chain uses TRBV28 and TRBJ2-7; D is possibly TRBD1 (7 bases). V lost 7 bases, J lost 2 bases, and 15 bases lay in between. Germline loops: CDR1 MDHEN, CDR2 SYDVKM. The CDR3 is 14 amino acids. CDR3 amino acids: CASTEQGRPYEQYF. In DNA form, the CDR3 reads TGTGCCAGCACCGAACAGGGGAGGCCCTACGAGCAGTACTTC.

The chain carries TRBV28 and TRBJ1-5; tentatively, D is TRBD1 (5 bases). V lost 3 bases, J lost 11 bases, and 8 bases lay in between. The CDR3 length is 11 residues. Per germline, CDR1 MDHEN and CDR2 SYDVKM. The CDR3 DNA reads TGTGCCAGCAGTTTCGAGGGGTCCCAGCATTTT. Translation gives CASSFEGSQHF.

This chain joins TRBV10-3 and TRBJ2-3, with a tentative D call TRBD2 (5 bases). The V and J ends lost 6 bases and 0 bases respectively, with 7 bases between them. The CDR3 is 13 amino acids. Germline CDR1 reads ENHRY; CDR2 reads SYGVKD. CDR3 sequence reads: CAIRGGSTDTQYF. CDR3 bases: TGTGCCATCAGGGGCGGGAGCACAGATACGCAGTATTTT.

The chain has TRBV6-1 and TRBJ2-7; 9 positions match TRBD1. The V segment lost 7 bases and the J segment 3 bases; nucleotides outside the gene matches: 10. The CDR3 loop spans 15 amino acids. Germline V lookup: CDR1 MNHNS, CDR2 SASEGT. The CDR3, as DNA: TGTGCCAGCACTCGGACCGGGACAGGGAACTACGAGCAGTACTTC. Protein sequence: CASTRTGTGNYEQYF.